Listed below are T cell receptor beta chains from one sample, sequenced in a study of CD8 T cells in ankylosing spondylitis. A single record per CDR3 protein comes from TCRdb applying MiXCR to the 5' RACE reads. The data hold roughly 40,000 distinct CDR3 sequences, with just under 4% observed a single time. The specimen sequenced was blood, either unsorted or a sorted T cell fraction (not recorded which). The receptors here all came from a female donor with ankylosing spondylitis or in good health (not recorded which). Both conserved end residues are part of each CDR3. D genes are given only for firm matches. Size is omitted from some rows. Given values are once, few, many or a class for expanded clones.

J gene: TRBJ2-1; V gene: TRBV9; D gene: -; CDR3 length: 14; clone size: -; CDR3 protein: CASSATSLGNEQFF; CDR3 DNA: TGTGCCAGCAGCGCAACCTCCTTGGGCAATGAGCAGTTCTTC
J gene: TRBJ2-5; V gene: TRBV9; D gene: -; CDR3 length: 14; clone size: many; CDR3 protein: CASSVDWEGETQYF; CDR3 DNA: TGTGCCAGCAGCGTAGACTGGGAAGGAGAGACCCAGTACTTC
J gene: TRBJ2-7; V gene: TRBV9; D gene: -; CDR3 length: 15; clone size: many; CDR3 protein: CASSVALGGAYEQYF; CDR3 DNA: TGTGCCAGCAGCGTAGCCCTCGGCGGGGCCTACGAGCAGTACTTC
J gene: TRBJ1-1; V gene: TRBV9; D gene: TRBD1; CDR3 length: 16; clone size: many; CDR3 protein: CASSASLGQANTEAFF; CDR3 DNA: TGTGCCAGCAGCGCTTCCCTGGGACAGGCGAACACTGAAGCTTTCTTT
J gene: TRBJ2-3; V gene: TRBV9; D gene: TRBD1; CDR3 length: 15; clone size: many; CDR3 protein: CASSVVSQGEDTQYF; CDR3 DNA: TGTGCCAGCAGCGTAGTCTCCCAGGGGGAGGATACGCAGTATTTT
J gene: TRBJ1-1; V gene: TRBV9; D gene: -; CDR3 length: 19; clone size: few; CDR3 protein: CASSVVRAGNPTLNTEAFF; CDR3 DNA: TGTGCCAGCAGCGTAGTGAGGGCTGGGAATCCAACCCTTAACACTGAAGCTTTCTTT
J gene: TRBJ1-1; V gene: TRBV9; D gene: TRBD1; CDR3 length: 18; clone size: many; CDR3 protein: CASSVGGGQGAMNTEAFF; CDR3 DNA: TGTGCCAGCAGCGTAGGAGGCGGACAGGGGGCGATGAACACTGAAGCTTTCTTT
J gene: TRBJ2-7; V gene: TRBV9; D gene: -; CDR3 length: 15; clone size: many; CDR3 protein: CASSPSRDTSYEQYF; CDR3 DNA: TGTGCCAGCAGCCCTTCCCGGGACACATCCTACGAGCAGTACTTC
J gene: TRBJ2-5; V gene: TRBV9; D gene: -; CDR3 length: 15; clone size: few; CDR3 protein: CASSVAGQYQETQYF; CDR3 DNA: TGTGCCAGCAGCGTAGCCGGTCAGTACCAAGAGACCCAGTACTTC
J gene: TRBJ1-1; V gene: TRBV9; D gene: -; CDR3 length: 14; clone size: many; CDR3 protein: CASSPDGDGTEAFF; CDR3 DNA: TGTGCCAGCAGCCCCGACGGGGACGGCACTGAAGCTTTCTTT
J gene: TRBJ1-2; V gene: TRBV9; D gene: TRBD1; CDR3 length: 15; clone size: many; CDR3 protein: CASSPRTGTNYGYTF; CDR3 DNA: TGTGCCAGCAGCCCAAGGACAGGGACAAACTATGGCTACACCTTC
J gene: TRBJ2-1; V gene: TRBV9; D gene: -; CDR3 length: 15; clone size: many; CDR3 protein: CASSVDPSSYNEQFF; CDR3 DNA: TGTGCCAGCAGCGTAGACCCGAGCTCCTACAATGAGCAGTTCTTC
J gene: TRBJ1-5; V gene: TRBV9; D gene: -; CDR3 length: 13; clone size: many; CDR3 protein: CASSVGLNQPQHF; CDR3 DNA: TGTGCCAGCAGCGTGGGGTTAAATCAGCCCCAGCATTTT
J gene: TRBJ2-3; V gene: TRBV9; D gene: -; CDR3 length: 15; clone size: many; CDR3 protein: CASSERTGSTDTQYF; CDR3 DNA: TGTGCCAGCAGCGAAAGGACGGGTAGCACAGATACGCAGTATTTT
J gene: TRBJ2-7; V gene: TRBV9; D gene: -; CDR3 length: 13; clone size: many; CDR3 protein: CASSVAPDGEQYF; CDR3 DNA: TGTGCCAGCAGCGTAGCTCCGGACGGAGAGCAGTACTTC
J gene: TRBJ2-3; V gene: TRBV9; D gene: -; CDR3 length: 15; clone size: many; CDR3 protein: CASSVGGAGTDTQYF; CDR3 DNA: TGTGCCAGCAGCGTAGGCGGGGCGGGGACAGATACGCAGTATTTT